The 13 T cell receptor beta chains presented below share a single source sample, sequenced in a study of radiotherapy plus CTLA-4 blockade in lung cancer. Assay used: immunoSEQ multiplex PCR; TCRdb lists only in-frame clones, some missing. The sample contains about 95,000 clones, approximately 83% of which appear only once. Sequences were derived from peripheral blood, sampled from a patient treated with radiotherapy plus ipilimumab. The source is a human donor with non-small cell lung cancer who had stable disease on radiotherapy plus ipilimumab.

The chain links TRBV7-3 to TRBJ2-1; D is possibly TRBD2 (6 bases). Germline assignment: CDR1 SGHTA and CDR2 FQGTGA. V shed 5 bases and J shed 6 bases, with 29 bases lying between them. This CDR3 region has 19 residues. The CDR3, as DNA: TGTGCCAGCAGCCCCTGGTATCAGTACGGGAGCCGGGGTTCCAATGAGCAGTTCTTC. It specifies CASSPWYQYGSRGSNEQFF. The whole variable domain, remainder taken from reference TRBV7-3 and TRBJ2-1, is GAGVSQTPSNKVTEKGKYVELRCDPISGHTALYWYRQSLGQGPEFLIYFQGTGAADDSGLPNDRFFAVRPEGSVSTLKIQRTERGDSAVYLCASSPWYQYGSRGSNEQFFGPGTRLTVL.

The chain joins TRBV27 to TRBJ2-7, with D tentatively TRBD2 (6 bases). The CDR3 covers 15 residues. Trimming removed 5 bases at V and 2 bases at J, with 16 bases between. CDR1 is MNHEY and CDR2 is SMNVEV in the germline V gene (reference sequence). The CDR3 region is CASSPKAGPTYEQYF. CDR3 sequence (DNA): TGTGCCAGCAGTCCCAAAGCGGGTCCAACCTACGAGCAGTACTTC.

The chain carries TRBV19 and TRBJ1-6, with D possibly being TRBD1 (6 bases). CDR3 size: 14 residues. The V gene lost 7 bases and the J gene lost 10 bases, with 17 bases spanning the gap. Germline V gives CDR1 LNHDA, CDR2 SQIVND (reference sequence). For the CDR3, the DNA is TGTGCCAGTAACCAACAGGGAGGGAGCTCACCCCTCCACTTT. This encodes CASNQQGGSSPLHF.

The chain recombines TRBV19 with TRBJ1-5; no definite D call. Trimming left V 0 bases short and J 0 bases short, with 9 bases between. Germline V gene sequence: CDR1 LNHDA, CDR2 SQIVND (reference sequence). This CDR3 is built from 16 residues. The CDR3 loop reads CASSIEGINSNQPQHF. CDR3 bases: TGTGCCAGTAGTATAGAAGGGATTAATAGCAATCAGCCCCAGCATTTT.

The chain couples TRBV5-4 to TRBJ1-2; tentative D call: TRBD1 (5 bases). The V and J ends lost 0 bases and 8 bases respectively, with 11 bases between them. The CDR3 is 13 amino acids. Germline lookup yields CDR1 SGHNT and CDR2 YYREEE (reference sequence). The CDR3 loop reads CASSLDEGRGYTF. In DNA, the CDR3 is TGTGCCAGCAGCTTGGATGAGGGGCGAGGCTACACCTTC.

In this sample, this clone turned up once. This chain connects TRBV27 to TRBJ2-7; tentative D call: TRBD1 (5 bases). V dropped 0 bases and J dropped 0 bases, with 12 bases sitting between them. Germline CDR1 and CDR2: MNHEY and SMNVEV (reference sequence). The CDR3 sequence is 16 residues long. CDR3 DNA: TGTGCCAGCAGTTTATCCAGGGAAGTGGGCTCCTACGAGCAGTACTTC. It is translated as CASSLSREVGSYEQYF.

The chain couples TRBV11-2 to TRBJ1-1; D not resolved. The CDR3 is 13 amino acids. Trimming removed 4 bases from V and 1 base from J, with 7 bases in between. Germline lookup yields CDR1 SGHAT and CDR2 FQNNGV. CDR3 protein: CASSSGWNTEAFF. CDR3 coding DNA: TGTGCCAGCAGCTCCGGGTGGAACACTGAAGCTTTCTTT. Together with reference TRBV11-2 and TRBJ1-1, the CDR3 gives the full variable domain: EAGVAQSPRYKIIEKRQSVAFWCNPISGHATLYWYQQILGQGPKLLIQFQNNGVVDDSQLPKDRFSAERLKGVDSTLKIQPAKLEDSAVYLCASSSGWNTEAFFGQGTRLTVV.

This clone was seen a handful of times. CDR3 nucleotides: TGTGCCAGCAGCTTGCCCGGGTGGAATTCACCCCTCCACTTT. The encoded protein is CASSLPGWNSPLHF. This chain uses TRBV7-9 with TRBJ1-6; D is uncertain. The CDR3 sequence is 14 residues long. The germline V and J ends were trimmed by 3 bases and 7 bases, with 10 bases remaining between them. CDR1 SEHNR and CDR2 FQNEAQ come from the germline V gene (reference sequence).

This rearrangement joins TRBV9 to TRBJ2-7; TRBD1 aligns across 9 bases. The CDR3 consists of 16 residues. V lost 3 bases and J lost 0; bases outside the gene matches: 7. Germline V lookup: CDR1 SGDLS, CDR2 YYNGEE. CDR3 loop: CASSAGTGKSSYEQYF. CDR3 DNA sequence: TGTGCCAGCAGCGCCGGGACAGGGAAGAGCTCCTACGAGCAGTACTTC.

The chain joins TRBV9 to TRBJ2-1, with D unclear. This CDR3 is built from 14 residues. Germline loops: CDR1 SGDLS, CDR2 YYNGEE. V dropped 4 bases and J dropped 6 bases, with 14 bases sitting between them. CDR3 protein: CASSPRLSGNEQFF. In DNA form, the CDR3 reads TGTGCCAGCAGCCCAAGGCTCTCCGGCAATGAGCAGTTCTTC. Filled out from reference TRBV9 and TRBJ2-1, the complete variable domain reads DSGVTQTPKHLITATGQRVTLRCSPRSGDLSVYWYQQSLDQGLQFLIQYYNGEERAKGNILERFSAQQFPDLHSELNLSSLELGDSALYFCASSPRLSGNEQFFGPGTRLTVL.

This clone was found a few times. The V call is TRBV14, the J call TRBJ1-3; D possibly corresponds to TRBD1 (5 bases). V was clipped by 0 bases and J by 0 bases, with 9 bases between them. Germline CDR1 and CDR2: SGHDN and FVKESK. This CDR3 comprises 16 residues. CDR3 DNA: TGTGCCAGCAGCCAAGAAAAGGGGTTCTCTGGAAACACCATATATTTT. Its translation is CASSQEKGFSGNTIYF.

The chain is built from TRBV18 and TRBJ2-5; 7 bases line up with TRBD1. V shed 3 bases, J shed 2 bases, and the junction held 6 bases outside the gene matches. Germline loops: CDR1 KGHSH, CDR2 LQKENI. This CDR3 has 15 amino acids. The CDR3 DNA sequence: TGTGCCAGCTCACCTAAACAGGGGAATCAAGAGACCCAGTACTTC. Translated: CASSPKQGNQETQYF.

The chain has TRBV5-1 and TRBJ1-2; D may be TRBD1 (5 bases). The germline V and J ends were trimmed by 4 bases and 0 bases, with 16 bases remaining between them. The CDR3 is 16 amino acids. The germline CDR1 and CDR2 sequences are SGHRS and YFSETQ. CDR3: CASSLGPREANYGYTF. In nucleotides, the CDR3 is TGCGCCAGCAGCCTGGGGCCCAGGGAAGCTAACTATGGCTACACCTTC.